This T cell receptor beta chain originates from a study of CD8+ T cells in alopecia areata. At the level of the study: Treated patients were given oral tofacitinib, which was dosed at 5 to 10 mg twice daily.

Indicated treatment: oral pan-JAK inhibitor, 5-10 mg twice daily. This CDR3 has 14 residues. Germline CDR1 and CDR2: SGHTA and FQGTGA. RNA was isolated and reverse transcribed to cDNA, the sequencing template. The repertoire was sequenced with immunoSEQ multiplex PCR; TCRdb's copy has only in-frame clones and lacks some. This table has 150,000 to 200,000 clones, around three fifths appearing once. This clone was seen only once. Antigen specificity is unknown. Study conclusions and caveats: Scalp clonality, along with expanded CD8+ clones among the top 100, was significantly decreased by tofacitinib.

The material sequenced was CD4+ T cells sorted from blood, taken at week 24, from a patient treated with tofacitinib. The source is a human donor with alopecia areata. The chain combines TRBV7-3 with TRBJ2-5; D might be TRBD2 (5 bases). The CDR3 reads CLVETSTQQETQYF. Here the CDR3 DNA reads TGTTTAGTAGAAACTAGTACCCAACAAGAGACCCAGTACTTC.